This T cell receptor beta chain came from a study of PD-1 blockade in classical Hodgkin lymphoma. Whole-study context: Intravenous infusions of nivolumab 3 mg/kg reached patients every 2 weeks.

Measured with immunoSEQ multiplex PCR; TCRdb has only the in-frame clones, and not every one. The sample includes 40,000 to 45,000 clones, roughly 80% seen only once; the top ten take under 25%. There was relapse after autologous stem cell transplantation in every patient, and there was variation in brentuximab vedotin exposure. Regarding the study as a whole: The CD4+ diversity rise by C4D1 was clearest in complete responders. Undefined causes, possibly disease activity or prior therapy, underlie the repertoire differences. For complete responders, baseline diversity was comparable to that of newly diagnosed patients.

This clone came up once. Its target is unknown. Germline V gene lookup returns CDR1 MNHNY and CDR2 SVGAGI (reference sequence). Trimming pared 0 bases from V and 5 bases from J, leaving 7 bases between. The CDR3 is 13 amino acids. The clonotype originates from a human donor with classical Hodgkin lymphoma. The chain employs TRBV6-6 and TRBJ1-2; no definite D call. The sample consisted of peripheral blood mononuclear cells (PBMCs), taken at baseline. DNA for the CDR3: TGTGCCAGCAGTTACTCGATAGTATATGGCTACACCTTC. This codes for CASSYSIVYGYTF.